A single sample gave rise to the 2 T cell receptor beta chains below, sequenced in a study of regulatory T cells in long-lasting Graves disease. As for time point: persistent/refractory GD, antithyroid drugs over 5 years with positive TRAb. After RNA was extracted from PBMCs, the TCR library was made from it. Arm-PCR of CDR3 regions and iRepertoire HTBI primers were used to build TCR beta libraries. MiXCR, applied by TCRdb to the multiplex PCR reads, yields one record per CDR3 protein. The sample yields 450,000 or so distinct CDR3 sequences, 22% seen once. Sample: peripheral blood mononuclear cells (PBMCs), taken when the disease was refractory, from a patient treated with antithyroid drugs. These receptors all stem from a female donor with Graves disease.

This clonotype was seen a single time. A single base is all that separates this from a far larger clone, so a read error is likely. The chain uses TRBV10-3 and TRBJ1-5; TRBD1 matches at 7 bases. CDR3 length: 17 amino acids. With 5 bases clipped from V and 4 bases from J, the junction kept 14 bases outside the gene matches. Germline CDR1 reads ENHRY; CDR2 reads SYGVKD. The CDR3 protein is CAISRTGVPYGNQPQHF. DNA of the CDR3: TGTGCCATCAGTCGAACAGGGGTGCCCTATGGAAATCAGCCCCAGCATTTT.

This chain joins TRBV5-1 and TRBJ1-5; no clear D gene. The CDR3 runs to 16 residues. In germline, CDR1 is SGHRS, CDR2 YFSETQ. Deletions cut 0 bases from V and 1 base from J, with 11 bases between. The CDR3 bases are TGCGCCAGCAGCTTGGACGGGGTAGCGAGCAATCAGCCCCAGCATTTT. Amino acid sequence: CASSLDGVASNQPQHF.